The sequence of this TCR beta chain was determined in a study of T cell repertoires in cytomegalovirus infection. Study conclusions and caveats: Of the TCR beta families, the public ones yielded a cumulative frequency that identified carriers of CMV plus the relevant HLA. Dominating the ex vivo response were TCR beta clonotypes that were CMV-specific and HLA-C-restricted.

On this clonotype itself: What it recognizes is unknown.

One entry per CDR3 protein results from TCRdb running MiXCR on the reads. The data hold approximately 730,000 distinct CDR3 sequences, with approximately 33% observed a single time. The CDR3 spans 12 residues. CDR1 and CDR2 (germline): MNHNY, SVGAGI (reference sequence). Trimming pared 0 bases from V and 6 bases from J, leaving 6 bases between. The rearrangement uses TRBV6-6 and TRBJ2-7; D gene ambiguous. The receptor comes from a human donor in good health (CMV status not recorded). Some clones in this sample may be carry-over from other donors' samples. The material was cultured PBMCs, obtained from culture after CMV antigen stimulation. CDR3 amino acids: CASSYSTVEQYF. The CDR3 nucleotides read TGTGCCAGCAGTTACTCGACTGTCGAGCAGTACTTC.